This T cell receptor beta chain is drawn from a study of blood T cell repertoires in COVID-19. All enrollees were roughly 18 to 89 years old and from about 24 US areas. Germline V gene lookup returns CDR1 MDHEN and CDR2 SYDVKM. This CDR3 is built from 15 residues. Losses at the gene ends were 4 bases for V and 2 bases for J; bases not matched to a gene: 7. Repertoires were generated with immunoSEQ multiplex PCR, while TCRdb's copy carries only in-frame clones and drops some. The profile covers fewer than 400,000 clones, with roughly 91% appearing a single time and 1.5% to 2% taken by the ten largest.

The TCR comes from a woman aged 25 to 45 who had recovered from COVID-19. This chain joins TRBV28 and TRBJ2-5; TRBD2 matches at 7 bases. Sequenced material: PBMCs or T cells enriched from blood (not recorded which). For the CDR3, the DNA is TGTGCCAGCAGTTCCCGGGACTATTATCAAGAGACCCAGTACTTC. It yields the protein CASSSRDYYQETQYF.